One and the same sample provided the 32 T cell receptor beta chains below, sequenced in a study of shared clonotypes between healthy human individuals. This table comes from immunoSEQ multiplex PCR, and its TCRdb copy is limited to in-frame clones, with some not included. In the table there are some 500,000 clones, roughly 95% of which are singletons. Material: naive CD4+ T cells sorted from blood. The subset is: CD45RA+ positively selected. These receptors were collected from a woman in her twenties or thirties in good health.

For this clone: At the DNA level, this CDR3 is encoded by other sequences in the same sample as well. This chain links TRBV2 with TRBJ2-7; 7 nucleotides align to TRBD1. With V trimmed by 4 bases and J by 2 bases, 2 bases remained unmatched. Germline V gene lookup returns CDR1 SNHLY and CDR2 FYNNEI. The CDR3 runs to 13 residues. This chain's CDR3 is CASSGQGPYEQYF. For the CDR3, the DNA is TGTGCCAGCAGTGGACAGGGACCCTACGAGCAGTACTTC. The variable domain in full, completed from reference TRBV2 and TRBJ2-7, reads EPEVTQTPSHQVTQMGQEVILRCVPISNHLYFYWYRQILGQKVEFLVSFYNNEISEKSEIFDDQFSVERPDGSNFTLKIRSTKLEDSAMYFCASSGQGPYEQYFGPGTRLTVT.

This rearrangement joins TRBV13 to TRBJ2-1; 11 bases line up with TRBD2. Germline assignment: CDR1 PRHDT and CDR2 FYEKMQ (reference sequence). V shed 5 bases, J shed 4 bases, and the junction held 22 bases outside the gene matches. This CDR3 comprises 21 residues. The CDR3 region is CASSQRPSTSGDAWVYNEQFF. CDR3 nucleotides: TGTGCCAGCAGCCAGCGACCCTCGACTAGCGGGGACGCGTGGGTTTACAATGAGCAGTTCTTC. Together with reference TRBV13 and TRBJ2-1, the CDR3 gives the full variable domain: AAGVIQSPRHLIKEKRETATLKCYPIPRHDTVYWYQQGPGQDPQFLISFYEKMQSDKGSIPDRFSAQQFSDYHSELNMSSLELGDSALYFCASSQRPSTSGDAWVYNEQFFGPGTRLTVL.

This clone was seen a single time. The V gene is TRBV6-1, the J gene TRBJ2-4; D might be TRBD1 (6 bases). The germline V gene has CDR1 MNHNS and CDR2 SASEGT. CDR3 size: 15 residues. V lost 4 bases, J lost 0 bases, and 10 bases lay in between. CDR3 residues: CASSVGQRAKNIQYF. The CDR3, as DNA: TGTGCCAGCAGTGTCGGACAGCGAGCCAAAAACATTCAGTACTTC.

The chain carries TRBV28 and TRBJ2-2; weak D call: TRBD2 (5 bases). V was clipped by 3 bases and J by 1 base, with 9 bases between them. Germline CDR1 and CDR2: MDHEN and SYDVKM. This CDR3 comprises 15 residues. The CDR3 nucleotides are TGTGCCAGCAGTTTGCCCAGCGGGAACACCGGGGAGCTGTTTTTT. As protein: CASSLPSGNTGELFF.

V and J are TRBV5-1 and TRBJ2-3; D uncertain. Germline V gene data show CDR1 as SGHRS and CDR2 as YFSETQ. V lost 4 bases and J lost 2, with 11 bases in between. The CDR3 sequence is 14 residues long. The CDR3 loop reads CASSPNRITDTQYF. CDR3 in DNA: TGCGCCAGCAGCCCAAACCGTATCACAGATACGCAGTATTTT.

The chain joins TRBV5-1 to TRBJ2-2, with D perhaps TRBD1 or TRBD2 (6 bases each). In germline, CDR1 is SGHRS, CDR2 YFSETQ. This CDR3 comprises 17 residues. V was trimmed by 2 bases and J by 4 bases, leaving 18 bases between them. CDR3 bases: TGCGCCAGCAGCTTTATCAGTCCGGGGGCCTTCACCGGGGAGCTGTTTTTT. Protein product: CASSFISPGAFTGELFF. The full variable domain, rest sourced from reference TRBV5-1 and TRBJ2-2, is KAGVTQTPRYLIKTRGQQVTLSCSPISGHRSVSWYQQTPGQGLQFLFEYFSETQRNKGNFPGRFSGRQFSNSRSEMNVSTLELGDSALYLCASSFISPGAFTGELFFGEGSRLTVL.

This rearrangement joins TRBV11-1 to TRBJ2-5; D gene uncertain. V gave up 0 bases and J gave up 0 bases, with 5 bases separating them. The germline gives CDR1 SGHAT, CDR2 FQDESV (reference sequence). CDR3 length equals 14 residues. CDR3 bases: TGTGCCAGCAGCTTAGCGGGGTACCAAGAGACCCAGTACTTC. Its protein is CASSLAGYQETQYF.

The chain joins TRBV27 to TRBJ1-2; D uncertain. V was trimmed by 0 bases and J by 7 bases, leaving 12 bases between them. Germline V gene data show CDR1 as MNHEY and CDR2 as SMNVEV (reference sequence). The CDR3 extends over 14 amino acids. CDR3 loop: CASSLSSVFSGYTF. CDR3 DNA sequence: TGTGCCAGCAGTTTATCCAGTGTGTTCTCTGGCTACACCTTC.

A single count supports this clone. The chain couples TRBV9 to TRBJ2-3; 8 bases are shared with TRBD2. The germline gives CDR1 SGDLS, CDR2 YYNGEE. The V gene end was trimmed by 4 bases and the J gene end by 1 base; junction bases not matched to a gene: 8. The length of the CDR3 is 16 residues. The CDR3 loop reads CASSSRGSGGTDTQYF. The CDR3 coding sequence is TGTGCCAGCAGCTCGAGAGGTAGCGGGGGCACAGATACGCAGTATTTT.

This chain joins TRBV30 and TRBJ1-3; D gene unclear. The germline CDR1 and CDR2 sequences are GTSNPN and SVGIG (reference sequence). The CDR3 contains 13 residues. Trimming left V 2 bases short and J 0 bases short, with 5 bases between. The CDR3 protein is CAWSTGSGNTIYF. The CDR3, as DNA: TGTGCCTGGAGTACGGGCTCTGGAAACACCATATATTTT.

V usage is TRBV7-8 and J usage is TRBJ2-2; 8 bases line up with TRBD2. The CDR3 spans 16 residues. J was trimmed by 5 bases and V by 5 bases; bases with no gene match: 10. The germline gives CDR1 SGHVS, CDR2 FQNEAQ. Written as DNA, the CDR3 is TGTGCCAGCAGCAAACTAGCGGAGGCTGGGACCGGGGAGCTGTTTTTT. Encoded protein: CASSKLAEAGTGELFF.

This chain uses TRBV13 with TRBJ2-5; 11 bases are shared with TRBD2. V dropped 4 bases and J dropped 1; count of bases not matched to a gene: 5. This CDR3 spans 16 amino acids. The germline CDR1 and CDR2 sequences are PRHDT and FYEKMQ (reference sequence). CDR3 protein: CASSYGLAGIQETQYF. For the CDR3, the DNA is TGTGCCAGCAGCTATGGACTAGCGGGCATCCAAGAGACCCAGTACTTC.

This clone is a singleton in its sample. This chain links TRBV30 with TRBJ2-1, with a weak D call TRBD2 (6 bases). This CDR3 spans 14 amino acids. CDR1 is GTSNPN, CDR2 SVGIG, per germline (reference sequence). V dropped 5 bases and J dropped 5 bases, with 16 bases sitting between them. This CDR3 is CAWGFGTGHNEQFF. Written as DNA, the CDR3 is TGTGCCTGGGGCTTCGGGACTGGACACAATGAGCAGTTCTTC. Based on the CDR3 plus reference TRBV30 and TRBJ2-1, the full variable domain is SQTIHQWPATLVQPVGSPLSLECTVEGTSNPNLYWYRQAAGRGLQLLFYSVGIGQISSEVPQNLSASRPQDRQFILSSKKLLLSDSGFYLCAWGFGTGHNEQFFGPGTRLTVL.

This chain links TRBV5-4 with TRBJ2-5; 11 bases line up with TRBD2. V lost 0 bases to trimming and J lost 4 bases; unmatched junction nucleotides: 2. Germline V lookup: CDR1 SGHNT, CDR2 YYREEE (reference sequence). The CDR3 is made up of 15 amino acids. This CDR3 reads CASSLDGLAGETQYF. In DNA, the CDR3 is TGTGCCAGCAGCTTGGATGGACTAGCGGGAGAGACCCAGTACTTC.

V and J are TRBV7-2 and TRBJ2-1, with TRBD2 matching over 9 bases. V lost 2 bases, J lost 4 bases, and 3 bases stayed unmatched. Germline CDR1 and CDR2: SGHTA and FQGNSA. The CDR3 covers 15 residues. CDR3 region: CASSLSSGIYNEQFF. CDR3 DNA: TGTGCCAGCAGCTTATCTAGCGGGATTTACAATGAGCAGTTCTTC.

The chain joins TRBV10-3 to TRBJ1-3; TRBD1 might be the D (5 bases). This CDR3 region has 15 residues. The V end lost 5 bases, the J end lost 1 base, and 12 bases lay between the germline ends. Germline CDR1 is ENHRY and CDR2 is SYGVKD. CDR3 DNA: TGTGCCATCAGTAGCCAGGGCCTTTCTGGAAACACCATATATTTT. Its translation is CAISSQGLSGNTIYF.

The chain joins TRBV19 to TRBJ1-1; tentative D call: TRBD1 (5 bases). Between the trimmed V and J ends, which lost 6 bases and 4 bases, there was a span of 18 bases. Germline-derived CDR1 and CDR2 are LNHDA and SQIVND (reference sequence). The CDR3 runs to 15 residues. The CDR3 region is CASRSQRQGGTEAFF. In nucleotides, the CDR3 is TGTGCCAGTAGAAGCCAGCGGCAGGGAGGCACTGAAGCTTTCTTT.

This chain uses TRBV7-3 with TRBJ2-4, with TRBD1 matching 8 bases. J was trimmed by 8 bases and V by 5 bases; bases with no gene match: 8. The germline V gene encodes CDR1 SGHTA and CDR2 FQGTGA. The CDR3 consists of 14 residues. CDR3 loop: CASSGGQGRDIQYF. CDR3 coding DNA: TGTGCCAGCAGCGGAGGACAGGGCAGGGACATTCAGTACTTC.

The chain has TRBV7-3 and TRBJ2-6; 9 nucleotides match TRBD1. Germline V lookup: CDR1 SGHTA, CDR2 FQGTGA. There are 16 residues in the CDR3. Losses at the gene ends were 6 bases for V and 3 bases for J; bases not matched to a gene: 6. The CDR3 loop is CASSQQGAVGANVLTF. In DNA form, the CDR3 reads TGTGCCAGCAGTCAACAGGGGGCGGTTGGGGCCAACGTCCTGACTTTC.

CDR3 region: CASFGADRGKKETQYF. The CDR3 nucleotides read TGTGCCAGCTTCGGGGCGGACAGGGGAAAAAAAGAGACCCAGTACTTC. The V and J genes are TRBV14 and TRBJ2-5, with 9 bases lining up with TRBD1. The CDR3 is 16 amino acids. The V gene end was trimmed by 8 bases and the J gene end by 3 bases; junction bases not matched to a gene: 13. Germline V CDR1 and CDR2: SGHDN, FVKESK.

The chain has TRBV19 and TRBJ2-1, with a tentative D call TRBD2 (5 bases). V was trimmed by 6 bases and J by 2 bases, leaving 5 bases between them. The CDR3 totals 12 residues. Germline loops: CDR1 LNHDA, CDR2 SQIVND (reference sequence). The CDR3 loop reads CASSGTYNEQFF. CDR3 bases: TGTGCCAGTAGCGGGACCTACAATGAGCAGTTCTTC.

The chain employs TRBV5-1 and TRBJ1-4; 8 nucleotides agree with TRBD1. With 4 bases clipped from V and 0 bases from J, the junction kept 14 bases outside the gene matches. The CDR3 consists of 19 residues. The germline CDR1 and CDR2 sequences are SGHRS and YFSETQ. Here the CDR3 DNA reads TGCGCCAGCAGCGGAACGGACAGGGAAGGGGTTGCAACTAATGAAAAACTGTTTTTT. This encodes CASSGTDREGVATNEKLFF.

The chain carries TRBV7-2 and TRBJ2-2; unclear D gene. Trimming removed 6 bases from V and 4 bases from J, with 15 bases in between. CDR1 and CDR2 from the germline V gene are SGHTA and FQGNSA. This CDR3 has 15 amino acids. This CDR3 is CASSAGQAITGELFF. In DNA form, the CDR3 reads TGTGCCAGCAGTGCCGGTCAGGCCATCACCGGGGAGCTGTTTTTT.

The chain carries TRBV7-2 and TRBJ1-5; D perhaps matches TRBD1 (5 bases). Germline V CDR1 and CDR2: SGHTA, FQGNSA. The CDR3 has 15 residues. Trimming took 5 bases from V and 6 from J, leaving 17 bases between them. CDR3 DNA sequence: TGTGCCAGCAGCCCAAGAACCGGCCAGGGTCAGCCCCAGCATTTT. It codes for CASSPRTGQGQPQHF.

The V and J genes are TRBV29-1 and TRBJ2-1, with TRBD2 identical over 9 bases. The V gene end was trimmed by 5 bases and the J gene end by 7 bases; junction bases not matched to a gene: 12. Germline assignment: CDR1 SQVTM and CDR2 ANQGSEA. The CDR3 sequence is 15 residues long. The CDR3 is CSVKTSGKGTNEQFF. The CDR3 DNA sequence: TGCAGCGTTAAGACTAGCGGTAAAGGAACAAATGAGCAGTTCTTC.

The chain joins TRBV5-5 to TRBJ2-5; D remains unclear. The germline V and J ends were trimmed by 4 bases and 4 bases, with 5 bases remaining between them. The CDR3 runs to 11 residues. Germline-derived CDR1 and CDR2 are SGHKS and YYEKEE (reference sequence). CDR3 DNA: TGTGCCAGCAGCCGCCTAGAGACCCAGTACTTC. It yields the protein CASSRLETQYF.

The chain joins TRBV1 to TRBJ2-1; TRBD2, as called in the table, went unchecked against the DNA. TRBV1 corresponds to a pseudogene. The CDR3 consists of 13 residues. This CDR3 reads CTSMRPGYNEQFF. The DNA for the CDR3 is TGCACCAGTATGCGGCCGGGTTACAATGAGCAGTTCTTC.

This clone was recorded a few times. The chain is built from TRBV7-9 and TRBJ1-2, with D hard to call. This CDR3 is 12 amino acids long. Trimming took off 1 base at V and 2 bases at J, with 2 bases between the two ends. Per germline, CDR1 SEHNR and CDR2 FQNEAQ (reference sequence). The CDR3 protein is CASSLGNYGYTF. In nucleotides, the CDR3 is TGTGCCAGCAGCTTAGGGAACTATGGCTACACCTTC.

V usage is TRBV18 and J usage is TRBJ1-5, with TRBD1 as a possible D gene (6 bases). CDR3 size: 16 residues. Germline loops: CDR1 KGHSH, CDR2 LQKENI. The V gene lost 0 bases and the J gene lost 0 bases, with 9 bases spanning the gap. In DNA, the CDR3 is TGTGCCAGCTCACCACCGGGGGCTGATAGCAATCAGCCCCAGCATTTT. This translates into CASSPPGADSNQPQHF.

V is TRBV28 and J is TRBJ2-2, with D possibly being TRBD2 (5 bases). The CDR3 consists of 16 residues. Per germline, CDR1 MDHEN and CDR2 SYDVKM. The V and J ends lost 5 bases and 2 bases respectively, with 15 bases between them. CDR3: CASSLRTSLNTGELFF. The CDR3 region has the DNA TGTGCCAGCAGTCTTCGGACTTCTCTAAACACCGGGGAGCTGTTTTTT.

This chain joins TRBV29-1 and TRBJ2-1, with TRBD2 matching 11 bases. Germline V gene sequence: CDR1 SQVTM, CDR2 ANQGSEA. The CDR3 is 16 residues long. Unmatched junction bases numbered 5, after V lost 3 bases and J lost 1 base. CDR3 loop: CSVDLAGGTSYNEQFF. The CDR3 nucleotides read TGCAGCGTTGACCTAGCGGGAGGTACGTCCTACAATGAGCAGTTCTTC.

This chain links TRBV19 with TRBJ2-7; 15 nucleotides align to TRBD2. Trimming removed 5 bases from V and 6 bases from J; junction bases left unmatched: 5. The CDR3 spans 15 residues. Germline CDR1 reads LNHDA; CDR2 reads SQIVND (reference sequence). CDR3 loop: CASSPGTSGRSEQYF. CDR3 DNA: TGTGCCAGTAGTCCCGGGACTAGCGGGAGGAGCGAGCAGTACTTC.